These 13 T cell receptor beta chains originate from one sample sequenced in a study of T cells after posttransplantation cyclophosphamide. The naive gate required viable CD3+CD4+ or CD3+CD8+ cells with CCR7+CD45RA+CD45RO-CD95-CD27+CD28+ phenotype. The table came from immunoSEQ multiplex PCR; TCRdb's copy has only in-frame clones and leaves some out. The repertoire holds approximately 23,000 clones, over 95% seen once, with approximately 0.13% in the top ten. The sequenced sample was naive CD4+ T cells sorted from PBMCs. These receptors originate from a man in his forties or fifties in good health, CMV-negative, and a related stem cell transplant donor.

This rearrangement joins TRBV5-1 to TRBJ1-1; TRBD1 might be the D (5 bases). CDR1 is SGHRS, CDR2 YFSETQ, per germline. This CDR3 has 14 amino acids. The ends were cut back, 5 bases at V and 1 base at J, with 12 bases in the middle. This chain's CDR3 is CASSDQGGNTEAFF. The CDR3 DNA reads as TGCGCCAGCAGTGATCAGGGTGGGAACACTGAAGCTTTCTTT.

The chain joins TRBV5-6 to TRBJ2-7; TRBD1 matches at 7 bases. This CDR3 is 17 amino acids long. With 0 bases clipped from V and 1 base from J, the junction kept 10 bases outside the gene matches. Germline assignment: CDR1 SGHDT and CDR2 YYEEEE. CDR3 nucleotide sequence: TGTGCCAGCAGCTTGGACGAGACAGGGCGTTGGTCCTACGAGCAGTACTTC. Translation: CASSLDETGRWSYEQYF.

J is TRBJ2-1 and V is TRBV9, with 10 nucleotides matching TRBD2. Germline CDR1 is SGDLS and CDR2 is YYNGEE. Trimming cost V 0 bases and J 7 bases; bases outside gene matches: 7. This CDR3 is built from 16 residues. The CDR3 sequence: CASSVDGSGGYNEQFF. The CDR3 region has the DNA TGTGCCAGCAGCGTAGACGGTAGCGGGGGGTATAATGAGCAGTTCTTC.

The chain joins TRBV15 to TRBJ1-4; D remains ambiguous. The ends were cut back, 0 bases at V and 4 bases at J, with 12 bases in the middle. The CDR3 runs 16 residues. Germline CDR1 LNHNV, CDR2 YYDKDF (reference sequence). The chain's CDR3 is CATSRDGSGINEKLFF. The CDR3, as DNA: TGTGCCACCAGCAGAGATGGATCGGGAATTAATGAAAAACTGTTTTTT.

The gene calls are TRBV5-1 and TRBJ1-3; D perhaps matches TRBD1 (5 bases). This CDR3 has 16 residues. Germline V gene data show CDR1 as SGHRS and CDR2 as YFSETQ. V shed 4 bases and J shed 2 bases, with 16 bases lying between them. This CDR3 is CASSMVGGAAGNTIYF. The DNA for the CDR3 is TGCGCCAGCAGCATGGTCGGAGGGGCGGCTGGAAACACCATATATTTT.

The DNA for the CDR3 is TGTGCCAGCAGCTTAAACACGCTCTCTGGGGCCAACGTCCTGACTTTC. Protein: CASSLNTLSGANVLTF. The chain carries TRBV5-6 and TRBJ2-6; D is unresolved. The V gene lost 2 bases and the J gene lost 0 bases, with 9 bases spanning the gap. Germline lookup yields CDR1 SGHDT and CDR2 YYEEEE. The CDR3 contains 16 residues.

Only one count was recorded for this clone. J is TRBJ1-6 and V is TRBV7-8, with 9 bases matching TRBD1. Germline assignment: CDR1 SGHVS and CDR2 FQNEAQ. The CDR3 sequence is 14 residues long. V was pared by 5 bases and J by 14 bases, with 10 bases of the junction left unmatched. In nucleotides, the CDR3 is TGTGCCAGCAGCCCGGGACAGGGTTTGGGGACCCTCCACTTT. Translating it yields CASSPGQGLGTLHF.

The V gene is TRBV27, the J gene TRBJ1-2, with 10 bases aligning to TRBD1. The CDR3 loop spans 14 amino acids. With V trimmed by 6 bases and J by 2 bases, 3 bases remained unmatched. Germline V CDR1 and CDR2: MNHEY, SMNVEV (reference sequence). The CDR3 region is CASRRTGGNYGYTF. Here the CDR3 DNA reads TGTGCCAGCAGGCGGACAGGGGGAAACTATGGCTACACCTTC.

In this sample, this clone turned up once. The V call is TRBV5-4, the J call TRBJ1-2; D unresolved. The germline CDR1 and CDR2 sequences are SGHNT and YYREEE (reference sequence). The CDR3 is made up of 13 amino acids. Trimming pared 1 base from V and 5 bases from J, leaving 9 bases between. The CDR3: CASSLYSGYGYTF. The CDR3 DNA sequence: TGTGCCAGCAGCTTGTACAGTGGGTATGGCTACACCTTC.

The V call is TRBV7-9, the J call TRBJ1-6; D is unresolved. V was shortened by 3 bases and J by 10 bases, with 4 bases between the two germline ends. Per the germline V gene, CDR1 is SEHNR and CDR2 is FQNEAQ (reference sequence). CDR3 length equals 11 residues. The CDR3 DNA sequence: TGTGCCAGCAGCTTTGAGTCACCCCTCCACTTT. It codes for CASSFESPLHF. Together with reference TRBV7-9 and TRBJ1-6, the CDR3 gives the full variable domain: DTGVSQNPRHKITKRGQNVTFRCDPISEHNRLYWYRQTLGQGPEFLTYFQNEAQLEKSRLLSDRFSAERPKGSFSTLEIQRTEQGDSAMYLCASSFESPLHFGNGTRLTVT.

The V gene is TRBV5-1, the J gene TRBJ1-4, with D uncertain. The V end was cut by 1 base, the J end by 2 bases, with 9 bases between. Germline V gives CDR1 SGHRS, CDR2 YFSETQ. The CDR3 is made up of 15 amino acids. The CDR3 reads CASSLRSGTNEKLFF. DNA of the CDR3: TGCGCCAGCAGCTTGCGATCGGGTACTAATGAAAAACTGTTTTTT.

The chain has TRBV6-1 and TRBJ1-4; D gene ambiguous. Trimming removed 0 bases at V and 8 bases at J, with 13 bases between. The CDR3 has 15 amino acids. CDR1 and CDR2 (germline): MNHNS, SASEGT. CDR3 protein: CASSEARGLGEKLFF. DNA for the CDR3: TGTGCCAGCAGTGAAGCCCGGGGTTTGGGGGAAAAACTGTTTTTT.

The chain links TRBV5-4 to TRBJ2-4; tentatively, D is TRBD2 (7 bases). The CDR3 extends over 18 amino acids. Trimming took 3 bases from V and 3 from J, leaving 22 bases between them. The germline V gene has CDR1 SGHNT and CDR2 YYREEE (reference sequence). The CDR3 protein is CASSSSRGSGGDKNIQYF. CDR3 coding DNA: TGTGCCAGCAGCTCCAGTCGAGGCTCGGGGGGCGACAAAAACATTCAGTACTTC.